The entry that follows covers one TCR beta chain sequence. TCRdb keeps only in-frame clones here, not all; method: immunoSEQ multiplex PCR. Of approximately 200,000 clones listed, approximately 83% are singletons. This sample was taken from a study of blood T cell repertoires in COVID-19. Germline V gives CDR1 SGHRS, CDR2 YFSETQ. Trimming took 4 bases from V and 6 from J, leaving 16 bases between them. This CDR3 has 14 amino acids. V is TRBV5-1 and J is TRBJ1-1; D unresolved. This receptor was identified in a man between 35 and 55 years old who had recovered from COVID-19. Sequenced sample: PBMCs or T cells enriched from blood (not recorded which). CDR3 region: CASSTFAGTAEAFF. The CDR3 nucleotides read TGCGCCAGCAGCACATTCGCGGGAACGGCTGAAGCTTTCTTT.